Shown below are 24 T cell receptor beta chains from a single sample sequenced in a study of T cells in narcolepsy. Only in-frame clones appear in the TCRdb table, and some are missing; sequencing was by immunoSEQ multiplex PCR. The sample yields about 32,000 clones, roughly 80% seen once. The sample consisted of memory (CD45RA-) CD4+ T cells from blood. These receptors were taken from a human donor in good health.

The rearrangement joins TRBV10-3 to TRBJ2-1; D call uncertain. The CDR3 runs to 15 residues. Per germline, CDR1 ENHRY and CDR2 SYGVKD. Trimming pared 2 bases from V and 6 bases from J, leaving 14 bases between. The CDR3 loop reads CAISEKPGGVNEQFF. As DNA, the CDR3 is TGTGCCATCAGTGAGAAGCCAGGTGGGGTCAATGAGCAGTTCTTC.

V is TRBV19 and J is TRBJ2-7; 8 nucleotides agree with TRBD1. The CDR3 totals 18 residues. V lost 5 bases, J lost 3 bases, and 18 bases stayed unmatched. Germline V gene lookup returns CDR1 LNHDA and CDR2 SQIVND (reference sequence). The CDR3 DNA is TGTGCCAGTAGTGCAAACCCCTGGGACAGGAGGCTAGTCTACGAGCAGTACTTC. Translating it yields CASSANPWDRRLVYEQYF.

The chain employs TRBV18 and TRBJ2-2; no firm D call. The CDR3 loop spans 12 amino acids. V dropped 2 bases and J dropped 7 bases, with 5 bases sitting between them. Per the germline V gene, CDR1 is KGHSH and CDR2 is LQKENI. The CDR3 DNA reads TGTGCCAGCTCACCATGGGGCGGGGAGCTGTTTTTT. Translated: CASSPWGGELFF.

This chain's CDR3 is CASSQGSLAPYEQYF. The CDR3 DNA reads TGCGCCAGCAGCCAAGGGTCCCTAGCTCCCTACGAGCAGTACTTC. The V call is TRBV4-3, the J call TRBJ2-7, with TRBD2 as a possible D gene (5 bases). V lost 1 base, J lost 2 bases, and 12 bases lay in between. Germline CDR1 is LGHNA and CDR2 is YSLEER. The CDR3 runs to 15 residues.

CDR3 residues: CARKPEGAKNTIYF. CDR3 nucleotide sequence: TGTGCCAGGAAGCCCGAGGGGGCAAAAAACACCATATATTTT. V and J are TRBV5-6 and TRBJ1-3, with TRBD1 matching 7 bases. Germline CDR1 and CDR2: SGHDT and YYEEEE. CDR3 length equals 14 residues. V gave up 8 bases and J gave up 6 bases; unmatched junction bases: 11. The variable domain in full, completed from reference TRBV5-6 and TRBJ1-3, reads DAGVTQSPTHLIKTRGQQVTLRCSPKSGHDTVSWYQQALGQGPQFIFQYYEEEERQRGNFPDRFSGHQFPNYSSELNVNALLLGDSALYLCARKPEGAKNTIYFGEGSWLTVV.

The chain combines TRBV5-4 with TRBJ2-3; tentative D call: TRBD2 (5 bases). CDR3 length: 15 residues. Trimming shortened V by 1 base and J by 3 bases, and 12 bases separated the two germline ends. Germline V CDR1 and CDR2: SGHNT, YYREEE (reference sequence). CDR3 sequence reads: CASSLRLAGTDTQYF. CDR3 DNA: TGTGCCAGCAGCTTGCGCCTAGCCGGTACAGATACGCAGTATTTT.

CDR3 DNA sequence: TGTGCCAGCAGCGTGGACGGACTACTGGGAGAGCAGTACTTC. Encoded protein: CASSVDGLLGEQYF. The chain uses TRBV9 and TRBJ2-7; the D gene is possibly TRBD2 (6 bases). The germline V gene encodes CDR1 SGDLS and CDR2 YYNGEE. Trimming removed 2 bases from V and 7 bases from J, with 16 bases in between. The CDR3 runs 14 residues.

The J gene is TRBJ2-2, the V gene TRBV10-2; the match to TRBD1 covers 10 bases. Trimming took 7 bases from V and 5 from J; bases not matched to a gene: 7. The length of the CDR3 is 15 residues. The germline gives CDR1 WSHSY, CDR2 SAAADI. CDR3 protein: CASIVGQGGTGELFF. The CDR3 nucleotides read TGCGCCAGCATTGTCGGACAGGGGGGAACCGGGGAGCTGTTTTTT.

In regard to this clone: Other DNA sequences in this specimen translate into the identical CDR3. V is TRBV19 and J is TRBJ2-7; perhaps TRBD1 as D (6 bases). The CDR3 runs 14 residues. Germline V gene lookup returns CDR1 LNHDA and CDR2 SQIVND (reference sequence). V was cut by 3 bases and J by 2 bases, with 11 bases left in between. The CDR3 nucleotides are TGTGCCAGTAGTATCTCCCAGGGGCCCTACGAGCAGTACTTC. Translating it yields CASSISQGPYEQYF.

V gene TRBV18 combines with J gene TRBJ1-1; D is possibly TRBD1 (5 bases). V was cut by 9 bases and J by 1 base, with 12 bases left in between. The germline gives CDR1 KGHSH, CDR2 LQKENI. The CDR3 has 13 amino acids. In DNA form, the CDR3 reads TGTGCCAGTCGGGACGCCCAGAACACTGAAGCTTTCTTT. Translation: CASRDAQNTEAFF.

The CDR3 region is CASSIGGVGQPQHF. The CDR3 DNA reads TGTGCCAGTAGTATAGGTGGTGTCGGTCAGCCCCAGCATTTT. This sequence joins TRBV19 and TRBJ1-5; D is undetermined. CDR3 size: 14 residues. The germline V gene encodes CDR1 LNHDA and CDR2 SQIVND (reference sequence). V was shortened by 1 base and J by 6 bases, with 10 bases between the two germline ends.

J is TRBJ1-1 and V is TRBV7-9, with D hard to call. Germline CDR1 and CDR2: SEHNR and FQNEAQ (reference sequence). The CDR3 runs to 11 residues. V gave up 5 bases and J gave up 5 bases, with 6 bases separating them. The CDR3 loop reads CASSTSTEAFF. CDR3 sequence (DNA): TGTGCCAGCAGCACGAGTACTGAAGCTTTCTTT.

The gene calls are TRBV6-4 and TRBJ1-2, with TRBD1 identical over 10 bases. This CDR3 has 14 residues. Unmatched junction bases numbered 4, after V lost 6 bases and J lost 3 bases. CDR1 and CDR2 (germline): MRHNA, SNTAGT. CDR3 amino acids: CASSSGTGDYGYTF. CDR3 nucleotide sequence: TGTGCCAGCAGCTCCGGGACAGGGGACTATGGCTACACCTTC.

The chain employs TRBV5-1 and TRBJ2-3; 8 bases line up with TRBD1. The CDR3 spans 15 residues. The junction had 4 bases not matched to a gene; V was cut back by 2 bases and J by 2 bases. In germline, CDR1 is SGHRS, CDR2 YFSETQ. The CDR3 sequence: CASSLDRGDTDTQYF. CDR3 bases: TGCGCCAGCAGCTTAGACAGGGGAGACACAGATACGCAGTATTTT.

The CDR3 spells CASSLGGTVDTQYF. CDR3 nucleotides: TGCGCCAGCAGCTTGGGGGGGACAGTAGATACGCAGTATTTT. The chain has TRBV5-1 and TRBJ2-3, with 7 nucleotides matching TRBD1. The CDR3 runs to 14 residues. The V segment lost 0 bases and the J segment 5 bases; nucleotides outside the gene matches: 3. Germline loops: CDR1 SGHRS, CDR2 YFSETQ.

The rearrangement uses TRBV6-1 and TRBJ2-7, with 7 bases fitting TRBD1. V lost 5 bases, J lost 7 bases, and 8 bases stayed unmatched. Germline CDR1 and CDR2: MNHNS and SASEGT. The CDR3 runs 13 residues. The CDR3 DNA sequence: TGTGCCAGCAGTCCACAGGGGATTGGAGAGCAGTACTTC. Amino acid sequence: CASSPQGIGEQYF.

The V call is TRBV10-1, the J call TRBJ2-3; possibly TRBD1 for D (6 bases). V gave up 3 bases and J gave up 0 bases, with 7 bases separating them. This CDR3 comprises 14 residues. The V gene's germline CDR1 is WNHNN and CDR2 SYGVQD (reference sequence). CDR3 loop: CASSDRGSTDTQYF. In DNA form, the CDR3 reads TGCGCCAGCAGTGATAGGGGGAGCACAGATACGCAGTATTTT.

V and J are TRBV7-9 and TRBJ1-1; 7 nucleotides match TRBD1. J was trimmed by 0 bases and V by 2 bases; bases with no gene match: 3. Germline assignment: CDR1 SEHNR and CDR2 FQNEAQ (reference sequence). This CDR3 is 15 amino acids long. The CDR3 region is CASSLRGQLNTEAFF. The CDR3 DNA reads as TGTGCCAGCAGCTTAAGGGGACAGCTGAACACTGAAGCTTTCTTT.

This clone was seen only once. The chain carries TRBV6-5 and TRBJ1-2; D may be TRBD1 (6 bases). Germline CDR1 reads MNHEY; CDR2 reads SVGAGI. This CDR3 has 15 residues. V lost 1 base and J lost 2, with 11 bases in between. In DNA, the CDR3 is TGTGCCAGCAGTTACTACGGGGGCGCGAACTATGGCTACACCTTC. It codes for CASSYYGGANYGYTF.

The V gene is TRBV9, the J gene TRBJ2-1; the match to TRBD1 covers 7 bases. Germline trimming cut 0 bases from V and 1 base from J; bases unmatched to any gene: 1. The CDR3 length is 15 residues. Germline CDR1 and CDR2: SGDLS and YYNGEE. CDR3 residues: CASSVGTGSYNEQFF. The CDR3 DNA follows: TGTGCCAGCAGCGTAGGGACAGGATCCTACAATGAGCAGTTCTTC.

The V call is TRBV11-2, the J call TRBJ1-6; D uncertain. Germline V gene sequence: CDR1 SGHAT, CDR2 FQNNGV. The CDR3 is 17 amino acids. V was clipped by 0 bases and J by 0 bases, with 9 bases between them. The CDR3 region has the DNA TGTGCCAGCAGCTTAGATCTCGTCCCCTCCTATAATTCACCCCTCCACTTT. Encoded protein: CASSLDLVPSYNSPLHF. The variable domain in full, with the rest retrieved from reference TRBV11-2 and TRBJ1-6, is EAGVAQSPRYKIIEKRQSVAFWCNPISGHATLYWYQQILGQGPKLLIQFQNNGVVDDSQLPKDRFSAERLKGVDSTLKIQPAKLEDSAVYLCASSLDLVPSYNSPLHFGNGTRLTVT.

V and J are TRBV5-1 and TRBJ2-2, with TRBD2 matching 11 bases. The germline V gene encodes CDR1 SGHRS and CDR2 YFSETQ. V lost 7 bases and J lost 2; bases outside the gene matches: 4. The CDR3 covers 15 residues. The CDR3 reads CASQTSGTNTGELFF. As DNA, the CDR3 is TGCGCCAGCCAGACTAGCGGGACTAACACCGGGGAGCTGTTTTTT.

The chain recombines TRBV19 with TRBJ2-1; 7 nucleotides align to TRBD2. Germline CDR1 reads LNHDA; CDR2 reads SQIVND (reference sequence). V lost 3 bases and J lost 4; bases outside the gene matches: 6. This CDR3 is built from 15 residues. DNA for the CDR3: TGTGCCAGTAGTATTACTAGCGCTAAATACAATGAGCAGTTCTTC. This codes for CASSITSAKYNEQFF.

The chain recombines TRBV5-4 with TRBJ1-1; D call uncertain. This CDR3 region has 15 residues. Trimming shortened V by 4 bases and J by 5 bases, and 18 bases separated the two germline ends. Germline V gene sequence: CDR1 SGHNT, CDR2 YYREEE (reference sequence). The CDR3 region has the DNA TGTGCCAGCAGCAGTTATCGACGGGTTGGAACTGAAGCTTTCTTT. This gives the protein CASSSYRRVGTEAFF. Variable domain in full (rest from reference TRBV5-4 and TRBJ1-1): ETGVTQSPTHLIKTRGQQVTLRCSSQSGHNTVSWYQQALGQGPQFIFQYYREEENGRGNFPPRFSGLQFPNYSSELNVNALELDDSALYLCASSSYRRVGTEAFFGQGTRLTVV.